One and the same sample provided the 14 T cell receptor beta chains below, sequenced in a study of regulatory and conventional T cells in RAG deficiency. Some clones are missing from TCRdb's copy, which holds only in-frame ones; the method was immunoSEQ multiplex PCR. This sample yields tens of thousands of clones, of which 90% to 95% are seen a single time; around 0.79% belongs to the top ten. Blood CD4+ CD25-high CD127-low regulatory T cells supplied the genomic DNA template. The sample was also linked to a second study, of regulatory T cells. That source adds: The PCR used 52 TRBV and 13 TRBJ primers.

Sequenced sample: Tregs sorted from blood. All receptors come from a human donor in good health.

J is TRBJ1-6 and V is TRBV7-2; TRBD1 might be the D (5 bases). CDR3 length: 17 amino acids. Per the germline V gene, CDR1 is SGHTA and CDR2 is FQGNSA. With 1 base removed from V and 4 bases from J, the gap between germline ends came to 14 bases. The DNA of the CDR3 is TGTGCCAGCAGCTTAGTCCCCCCCCGGGGGTATAATTCACCCCTCCACTTT. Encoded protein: CASSLVPPRGYNSPLHF.

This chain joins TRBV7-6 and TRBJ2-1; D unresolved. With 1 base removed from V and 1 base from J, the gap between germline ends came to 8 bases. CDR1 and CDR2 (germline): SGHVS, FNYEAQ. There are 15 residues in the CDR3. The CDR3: CASSLDGLSYNEQFF. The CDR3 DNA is TGTGCCAGCAGCTTAGATGGGTTGTCCTACAATGAGCAGTTCTTC.

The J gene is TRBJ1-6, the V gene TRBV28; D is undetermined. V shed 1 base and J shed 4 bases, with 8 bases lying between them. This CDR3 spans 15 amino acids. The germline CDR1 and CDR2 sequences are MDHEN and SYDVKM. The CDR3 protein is CASSLYSQYNSPLHF. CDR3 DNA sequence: TGTGCCAGCAGTTTATACAGCCAATATAATTCACCCCTCCACTTT.

The CDR3, as DNA: TGTGCCAGCTCACCACCTTCCGGACAGAATATTGAAGCTTTCTTT. Translation: CASSPPSGQNIEAFF. The rearrangement joins TRBV18 to TRBJ1-1; perhaps TRBD1 as D (6 bases). The CDR3 length is 15 residues. Per the germline V gene, CDR1 is KGHSH and CDR2 is LQKENI. V gave up 0 bases and J gave up 7 bases, with 15 bases separating them.

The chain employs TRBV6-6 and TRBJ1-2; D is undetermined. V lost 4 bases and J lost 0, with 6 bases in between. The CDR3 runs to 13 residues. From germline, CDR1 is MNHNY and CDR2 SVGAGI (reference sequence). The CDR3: CASSSPTNYGYTF. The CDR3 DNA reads TGTGCCAGCAGTTCTCCGACTAACTATGGCTACACCTTC.

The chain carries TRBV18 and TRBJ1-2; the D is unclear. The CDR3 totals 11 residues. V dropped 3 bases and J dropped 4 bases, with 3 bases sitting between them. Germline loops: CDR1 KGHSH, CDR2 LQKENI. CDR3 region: CASSPSYGYTF. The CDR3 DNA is TGTGCCAGCTCACCCTCCTATGGCTACACCTTC.

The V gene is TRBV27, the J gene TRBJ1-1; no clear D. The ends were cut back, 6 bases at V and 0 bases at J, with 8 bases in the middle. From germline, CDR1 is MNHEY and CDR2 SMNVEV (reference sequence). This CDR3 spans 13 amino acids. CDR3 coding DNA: TGTGCCAGCAGCCGCAATATGAACACTGAAGCTTTCTTT. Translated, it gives CASSRNMNTEAFF.

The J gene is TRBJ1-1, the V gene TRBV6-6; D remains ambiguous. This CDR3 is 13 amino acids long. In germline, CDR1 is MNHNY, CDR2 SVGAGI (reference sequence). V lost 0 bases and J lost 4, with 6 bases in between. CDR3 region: CASSYSSVTEAFF. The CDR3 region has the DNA TGTGCCAGCAGTTACTCGAGCGTCACTGAAGCTTTCTTT.

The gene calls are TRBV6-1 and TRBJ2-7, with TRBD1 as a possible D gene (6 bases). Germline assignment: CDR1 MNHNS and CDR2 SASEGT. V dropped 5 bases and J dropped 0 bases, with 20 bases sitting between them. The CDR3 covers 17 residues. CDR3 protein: CASSKGQITTSSYEQYF. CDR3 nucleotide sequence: TGTGCCAGCAGTAAAGGACAGATTACTACTTCCTCCTACGAGCAGTACTTC.

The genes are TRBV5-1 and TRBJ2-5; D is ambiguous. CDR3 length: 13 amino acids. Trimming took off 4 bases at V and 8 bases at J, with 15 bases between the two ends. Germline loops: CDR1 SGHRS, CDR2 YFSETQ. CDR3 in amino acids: CASSPGPSRTQYF. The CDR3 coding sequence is TGCGCCAGCAGCCCCGGACCGTCTCGAACCCAGTACTTC.

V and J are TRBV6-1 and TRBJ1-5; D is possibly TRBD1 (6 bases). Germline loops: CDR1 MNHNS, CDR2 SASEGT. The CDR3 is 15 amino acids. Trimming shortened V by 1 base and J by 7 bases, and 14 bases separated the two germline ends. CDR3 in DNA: TGTGCCAGCAGTGAAGAAACAGGGCGCAGGCAGCCCCAGCATTTT. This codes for CASSEETGRRQPQHF.

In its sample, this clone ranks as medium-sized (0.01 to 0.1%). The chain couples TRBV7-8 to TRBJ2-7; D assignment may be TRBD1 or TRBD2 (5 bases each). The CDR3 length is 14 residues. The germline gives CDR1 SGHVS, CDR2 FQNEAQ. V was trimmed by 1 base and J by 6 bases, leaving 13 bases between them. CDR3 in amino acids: CASSLDGQGAEQYF. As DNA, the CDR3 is TGTGCCAGCAGCTTAGATGGGCAGGGAGCCGAGCAGTACTTC.

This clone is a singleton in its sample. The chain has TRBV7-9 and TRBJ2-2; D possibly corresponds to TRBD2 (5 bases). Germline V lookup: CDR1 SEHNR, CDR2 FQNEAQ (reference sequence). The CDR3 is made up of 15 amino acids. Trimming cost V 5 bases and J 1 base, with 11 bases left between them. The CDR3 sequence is CASSPGEMNTGELFF. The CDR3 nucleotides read TGTGCCAGCAGCCCCGGGGAGATGAACACCGGGGAGCTGTTTTTT.

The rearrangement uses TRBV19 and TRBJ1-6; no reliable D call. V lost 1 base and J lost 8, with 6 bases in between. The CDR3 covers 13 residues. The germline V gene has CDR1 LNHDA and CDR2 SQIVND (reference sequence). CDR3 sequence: CASSIGPYSPLHF. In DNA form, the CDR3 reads TGTGCCAGTAGTATAGGCCCTTATTCACCCCTCCACTTT.